These 12 T cell receptor beta chains came from one sample sequenced in a study of beta chain features in type 1 diabetes. Isolated RNA was reverse transcribed in full, so expressed TCRB transcripts were sequenced. Sequenced by immunoSEQ multiplex PCR; TCRdb stores in-frame clones only, minus some. The sample carries some 100,000 clones, almost 40% recorded once. Sequencing was performed on stem cell memory CD4+ T cells from blood. The receptors stem from a woman between 18 and 29 years old in good health.

The V and J genes are TRBV19 and TRBJ2-1, with 7 bases aligning to TRBD1. The germline V gene has CDR1 LNHDA and CDR2 SQIVND (reference sequence). The CDR3 is 14 amino acids. J was trimmed by 4 bases and V by 8 bases; bases with no gene match: 8. CDR3 nucleotide sequence: TGTGCCAGTCATAGACAGGGACAATACAATGAGCAGTTCTTC. This gives the protein CASHRQGQYNEQFF.

The rearrangement links TRBV4-2 to TRBJ2-1, with D possibly being TRBD1 (5 bases). Trimming took off 1 base at V and 2 bases at J, with 15 bases between the two ends. The CDR3 runs 17 residues. Germline lookup yields CDR1 LGHNA and CDR2 YNFKEQ. CDR3 sequence reads: CASSQAQGTGTYNEQFF. The CDR3 nucleotides read TGTGCCAGCAGCCAAGCCCAGGGTACGGGCACCTACAATGAGCAGTTCTTC.

The table lists this clone with a few counts. This chain connects TRBV30 to TRBJ2-7, with 8 bases that match TRBD1. The germline gives CDR1 GTSNPN, CDR2 SVGIG (reference sequence). CDR3 size: 11 residues. The CDR3 DNA reads as TGTCCCCGACAGGGGAACCACGAGCAGTACTTC. Translated: CPRQGNHEQYF.

Only a few counts were recorded for this clone. The rearrangement uses TRBV29-1 and TRBJ2-1, with 8 positions matching TRBD2. There are 17 residues in the CDR3. Germline CDR1 and CDR2: SQVTM and ANQGSEA. V shed 4 bases, J shed 5 bases, and the junction held 16 bases outside the gene matches. The CDR3 here is CSVGLRGGRWLDNEQFF. The CDR3 DNA sequence: TGCAGCGTTGGCCTTAGGGGCGGGAGGTGGCTAGACAATGAGCAGTTCTTC.

The V and J genes are TRBV5-4 and TRBJ2-1; 7 bases fit TRBD1. Germline lookup yields CDR1 SGHNT and CDR2 YYREEE (reference sequence). The V and J ends lost 3 bases and 7 bases, in that order; junction bases with no gene match: 1. The CDR3 runs to 12 residues. The CDR3 loop is CASSSTGNEQFF. CDR3 sequence (DNA): TGTGCCAGCAGCTCGACAGGGAATGAGCAGTTCTTC.

The chain combines TRBV29-1 with TRBJ2-5; no firm D call. V was shortened by 4 bases and J by 1 base, with 7 bases between the two germline ends. CDR3 length: 12 amino acids. Germline lookup yields CDR1 SQVTM and CDR2 ANQGSEA. The CDR3 loop reads CSVVASQETQYF. The DNA of the CDR3 is TGCAGCGTTGTTGCCAGCCAAGAGACCCAGTACTTC.

V is TRBV7-2 and J is TRBJ2-5, with a weak D call TRBD1 (5 bases). The germline V gene has CDR1 SGHTA and CDR2 FQGNSA. Trimming left V 3 bases short and J 7 bases short, with 15 bases between. The CDR3 runs to 14 residues. In DNA, the CDR3 is TGTGCCAGCAGCTTCCCGACAGTACTTGGGACCCAGTACTTC. Residues: CASSFPTVLGTQYF.

The chain uses TRBV7-9 and TRBJ1-5, with D perhaps matching TRBD1 (5 bases). The CDR3 is 16 amino acids. CDR1 is SEHNR and CDR2 is FQNEAQ in the germline V gene (reference sequence). V lost 3 bases and J 6 bases, leaving 18 bases between the germline ends. The CDR3 DNA follows: TGTGCCAGCAGCTTCGGTAGGGGTGTCTCTGCTCAGCCCCAGCATTTT. Translating gives CASSFGRGVSAQPQHF.

The chain couples TRBV28 to TRBJ2-7; D call uncertain. Germline V gene sequence: CDR1 MDHEN, CDR2 SYDVKM. V was trimmed by 2 bases and J by 0 bases, leaving 11 bases between them. The CDR3 has 15 residues. CDR3 in amino acids: CASSLGVGYSYEQYF. CDR3 DNA: TGTGCCAGCAGTTTAGGAGTTGGCTACTCCTACGAGCAGTACTTC.

This clone was counted ten times or more. The chain uses TRBV7-9 and TRBJ1-2; D uncertain. The CDR3 loop spans 12 amino acids. Germline V lookup: CDR1 SEHNR, CDR2 FQNEAQ (reference sequence). V lost 5 bases and J 4 bases, leaving 8 bases between the germline ends. The CDR3 loop reads CASSPLLYGYTF. The CDR3 coding sequence is TGTGCCAGCAGCCCCCTCCTCTATGGCTACACCTTC.

The J gene is TRBJ1-2, the V gene TRBV30; 8 bases are a match to TRBD1. The germline gives CDR1 GTSNPN, CDR2 SVGIG (reference sequence). J lost 6 bases, V lost 5 bases, and 5 bases had no gene match. The CDR3 covers 12 residues. As DNA, the CDR3 is TGTGCCTGGTCAGCAGGGGGCGATGGCTACACCTTC. Its translation is CAWSAGGDGYTF. Full variable domain (rest looked up from reference TRBV30 and TRBJ1-2): SQTIHQWPATLVQPVGSPLSLECTVEGTSNPNLYWYRQAAGRGLQLLFYSVGIGQISSEVPQNLSASRPQDRQFILSSKKLLLSDSGFYLCAWSAGGDGYTFGSGTRLTVV.

V and J are TRBV5-1 and TRBJ1-1; no clear D. From germline, CDR1 is SGHRS and CDR2 YFSETQ. V was shortened by 5 bases and J by 2 bases, with 7 bases between the two germline ends. This CDR3 has 12 amino acids. CDR3 in amino acids: CASRRDNTEAFF. In nucleotides, the CDR3 is TGCGCCAGCAGGCGGGATAACACTGAAGCTTTCTTT.